The source of this T cell receptor beta chain is a study of cytomegalovirus exposure and HLA in healthy donors (dated by TCRdb to about 2017). With regard to the full study: In an earlier analysis of about 560 of the donors, 276 Gb of sequence data and 117 million unique TCR beta sequences from 150 million to 200 million T cells were reported. Around 320 gigabases of sequencing data and roughly 90 million unique TCR sequences were included in an early release covering under 650 HLA-typed donors. The genetic ancestry cluster associated with self-reported Caucasian donors included 81% of the 300 to 400 genotyped donors. The study was designed to test whether signatures of past pathogen exposure could be identified by cataloging public T cell receptors. The study profiled the T cell repertoires of approximately 700 subjects by immunosequencing and related them to cytomegalovirus serostatus. Along with the approximately 700-subject first cohort, a separate validation cohort of over 90 different subjects was used. The study combined high-throughput TCR immunosequencing, statistical association of individual TCRs with disease status, and machine learning to predict cytomegalovirus infection status. A later analysis re-examined previously published TCR beta repertoires from 500 to 700 donors and added high-resolution HLA genotyping to investigate patterns of TCR occurrence. The later analysis used no new phenotypic data to find candidate immune exposures, relying instead on TCR beta sequences and their occurrence across donors. An earlier analysis of approximately 580 of the donors used high-throughput TCR beta sequencing to judge whether each TCR beta V gene segment behaved as functional or pseudogenic. Donor age, sex, ethnicity and CMV serostatus were collected together with the repertoire data. A later genetic analysis took genome-wide SNP genotypes for about three fifths of the roughly 700 donors and used that subset as a discovery cohort. All discovery cohort repertoires had been generated on a single sequencing platform. HLA typing included class I and class II loci at four-digit resolution. The number of donors typed differed by locus, with about 629-630 for A, B, C, DRB1 and DQB1, more than 500 for DQA1, about 610 for DPA1, and 472 for DPB1. Five DR-DQ haplotypes were handled as single units for association and clustering because linkage in the cohort was strong. Across some 400 genotyped donors of the cohort, an average of roughly 250,000 unique TCR beta nucleotide sequences per donor were sequenced, and 15% to 20% of those sequences were non-productive. Summary of the overall study and its limitations: In an earlier analysis of around 600 of the donors, most TCR beta V segments appeared in productive rearrangements about 87% or about 30% of the time, broadly matching IMGT annotations. Because HLA typing was missing for some donors at each locus, association tests included only the typed subset. Several of the top co-occurrence clusters appeared to be linked to parvovirus B19, influenza, CMV and Epstein-Barr virus, according to a later analysis. Correlated functional status among segregating V segments might reflect linkage disequilibrium, but an unknown experimental factor could not be ruled out. A further reported finding was that TCR beta sequences accurately predicted the HLA-A and HLA-B alleles for most subjects in the first cohort. It was suggested by the authors that the approach could potentially be generalized to other disease states and immunological phenotypes. Because counts were too low, about 18 rarely observed V segments, including chromosome 9 orphons, were excluded from the earlier analysis of around 640 of the donors. According to a later genetic analysis, donors in an Asian-associated ancestry cluster had fewer N-insertions in productive TCRs than the roughly 660-donor mean. In a later analysis, TCR association rates were found to vary across HLA loci, with the most associated TCRs seen for DRB1 alleles and the fewest for HLA-C alleles. This cohort had only TCR beta chains sequenced, and the lack of alpha or paired-chain data limited which features could be detected. Sequencing depth was assumed to be roughly uniform across donors in the presence/absence analyses, though that assumption may not hold. For the cohort, immune exposure information was limited to CMV serostatus. The study gave a list of 150 to 200 TCR beta chains associated with cytomegalovirus. In vitro tests confirmed that a few of the cytomegalovirus-associated TCR beta chains recognize cytomegalovirus antigens. A group of highly shared sequence variants was considered likely to be a technical artifact of the sequencing pipeline. The classifier was reported to diagnose cytomegalovirus status with high specificity and sensitivity in both the original cohort and the validation cohort. Specific HLA alleles were associated with 16,951 TCR beta sequences at a false discovery rate of 0.05 in a later analysis. The 87-base-pair reads could not distinguish some IMGT-functional V segments, including TRBV6-2 and TRBV6-3, so those segments were excluded. A later analysis found that most CMV-associated TCR beta chains appeared HLA-restricted, with HLA associations seemingly driven largely by CMV exposure. Most TCR sequences were seen in very few donors, while some public TCRs were found in many individuals. In a later analysis, HLA-associated TCR beta chains were found to be more clonally expanded and to have lower generation probabilities than equally common non-associated chains. When HLA alleles, especially DR and DQ, strongly co-occurred, attributing TCR associations to individual alleles was difficult. A later genetic analysis associated a missense DCLRE1C variant with V-gene and J-gene trimming of TCR beta chains, and an independent cohort replicated the association.

Library method: the immunoSEQ multiplex PCR assay. For the multiplex PCR, a mixture combining 60 forward primers for TCR Vbeta segments and 13 reverse primers for TCR Jbeta segments was used. Amplification of the CDR3 region of rearranged TCR beta genes was performed with a multiplex PCR assay on genomic DNA. The amplified TCR beta libraries were sequenced on the Illumina HiSeq System as 87-base-pair reads. Per the authors' processing: In a later analysis, about 80 million unique TCR beta chains were counted across the approximately 640 repertoires, and roughly 9.9 million of these chains were shared by at least two donors. Raw reads were error-corrected and collapsed into unique sequences by a nearest-neighbor algorithm in which closely related sequences were merged to remove PCR and sequencing errors. V, D and J gene segments were assigned by aligning CDR3 sequences to IMGT reference sequences. For a sequence to be retained, at least a six-nucleotide match to both a V gene segment and a J gene segment was required. Rearrangements were called productive when the CDR3 lacked stop codons and stayed in frame with V and J; all others were non-productive. CDR3 was defined according to IMGT convention as the region running from the second conserved V-encoded cysteine to the conserved J-encoded phenylalanine. In an earlier analysis of roughly 610 of the donors, sequences lacking an unambiguous match to a single V gene segment were excluded. An earlier analysis of approximately 590 of the donors classified V segments as functional when productive rearrangements were above 56.7% and as segregating when the standard deviation between donors was above 5%. A statistical classification framework was built for diagnosing cytomegalovirus status from the catalog of TCR beta chain sequences. A later analysis assigned V and J genes by comparing TCR nucleotide sequences with IMGT/GENE-DB human TR gene sequences. In a later analysis, CDR3 sequences and most-parsimonious VDJ recombination scenarios were assigned using the TCRdist pipeline. In a later analysis, every TCR beta chain was defined by the combination of its CDR3 amino acid sequence and its V-gene family, and reads without a unique V-gene family were dropped. A later analysis removed 592 highly shared, low-generation-probability nucleotide sequences to deal with suspected cross-contamination and a sequencing artifact. In a later analysis, a clonal expansion index was calculated for each public chain from normalized within-repertoire ranks of inferred template counts. A later analysis computed generation probabilities with a VDJ recombination model fitted to out-of-frame rearrangements, and checked the results against IGoR. Hypergeometric tests were used in a later analysis to score TCR-TCR, TCR-HLA and TCR-CMV co-occurrence, with a repertoire-size bias correction applied to the TCR pairs. False discovery rates were estimated in a later analysis by permuting HLA or CMV assignments 20 times. A later analysis grouped co-occurring TCRs with DBSCAN, adding TCRdist sequence similarity when clustering within HLA-allele-positive subsets. For co-occurrence clustering, repertoires with fewer than 30,000 or more than 120,000 public chains were excluded, along with several repertoires with anomalous nucleotide sharing. TCRdb obtained this table from immuneACCESS and retained in-frame rearrangements with V and J assigned. These tables miss some clones; where compared with another copy, unresolved V genes account for less than half of the shortfall, and the remainder is unexplained. For V, J and clone size, that table is used; D and trimming come from the DNA. Within this sample are 200,000 to 250,000 clones, with around 80% of them counted one time only. The ten top clones hold around 8.6% of the sample.

Including cysteine and phenylalanine, the CDR3 has 16 amino acids. The entry retains the CDR3 DNA only, 48 bases that are in frame from base 1. CDR1 and CDR2 are read off the germline V gene as SGHTA and FQGTGA. The junction carries 11 bases between V and J, which are trimmed by 2 bases and 0 bases respectively. The cohort consisted of 600 to 750 healthy bone marrow donors. At the time of sampling, all cohort members were nominally healthy, though unrecorded immune exposures were likely present. The donor tested CMV seropositive and was one of the 289 seropositive cohort members. A peripheral blood sample was provided by each donor, and peripheral blood mononuclear cells were used for TCR beta sequencing. The Qiagen DNeasy Blood Extraction Kit was used to extract genomic DNA from the blood cell samples. In regard to this clone: This clone's antigen is unknown. Base qualities are not recorded, but no much larger clone differs from it by a single base.

The sequenced sample was PBMCs. Rearrangement joined TRBV7-3 to TRBJ2-1, with TRBD2 tentatively as D gene (5 bases match). The origin of this receptor is a woman aged 55-69 years in good health and CMV-seropositive. This receptor has the CDR3 CASSLEGGFSYNEQFF. The DNA is TGTGCCAGCAGCTTAGAGGGCGGCTTCTCCTACAATGAGCAGTTCTTC.